These 24 T cell receptor beta chains were sequenced from one sample in a study of cytomegalovirus exposure and HLA in healthy donors. Use of 60 Vbeta and 13 Jbeta primers characterized the PCR. Repertoires were generated with immunoSEQ multiplex PCR, while TCRdb's copy carries only in-frame clones and drops some. The sample records 100,000 to 150,000 clones, 72% being singletons. Sequenced sample: PBMCs. The origin of the receptors is a man in his fifties or sixties in good health and CMV-seropositive.

The chain couples TRBV27 to TRBJ1-4, with TRBD1 matching 8 bases. The V gene end was trimmed by 6 bases and the J gene end by 0 bases; junction bases not matched to a gene: 6. CDR1 and CDR2 from the germline V gene are MNHEY and SMNVEV (reference sequence). The CDR3 consists of 16 residues. CDR3 protein: CASSRQGTTTNEKLFF. The CDR3 DNA reads as TGTGCCAGCAGCAGACAGGGGACTACAACTAATGAAAAACTGTTTTTT.

The chain has TRBV7-6 and TRBJ1-3, with TRBD1 as a possible D gene (5 bases). Germline values: CDR1 SGHVS, CDR2 FNYEAQ. Trimming cost V 5 bases and J 0 bases, with 14 bases left between them. This CDR3 is 16 amino acids long. The CDR3 spells CASSLGAGDSGNTIYF. In DNA, the CDR3 is TGTGCCAGCAGCCTCGGGGCGGGGGACTCTGGAAACACCATATATTTT.

This chain connects TRBV4-2 to TRBJ1-4, with a tentative D call TRBD1 (6 bases). V lost 0 bases and J 7 bases, leaving 15 bases between the germline ends. Germline V gene lookup returns CDR1 LGHNA and CDR2 YNFKEQ. This CDR3 has 16 residues. CDR3 DNA sequence: TGTGCCAGCAGCCAAGAAGGGGGTTGGACCAGTGAAAAACTGTTTTTT. Its protein is CASSQEGGWTSEKLFF.

The V call is TRBV6-1, the J call TRBJ2-5; 8 bases align to TRBD2. CDR3 length: 16 amino acids. Germline values: CDR1 MNHNS, CDR2 SASEGT. Germline trimming cut 2 bases from V and 1 base from J; bases unmatched to any gene: 6. This CDR3 is CASSERTSRFQETQYF. CDR3 nucleotides: TGTGCCAGCAGTGAAAGGACTAGCAGGTTCCAAGAGACCCAGTACTTC.

The chain carries TRBV27 and TRBJ2-3; 7 bases agree with TRBD1. The CDR3 is 14 amino acids. V gave up 5 bases and J gave up 1 base; unmatched junction bases: 3. CDR1 MNHEY and CDR2 SMNVEV come from the germline V gene (reference sequence). The CDR3 DNA sequence: TGTGCCAGCAGTCTACAGGGGCGCACAGATACGCAGTATTTT. This translates into CASSLQGRTDTQYF.

The chain links TRBV7-3 to TRBJ2-5; tentatively, D is TRBD2 (6 bases). The V gene lost 3 bases and the J gene lost 5 bases, with 13 bases spanning the gap. Germline lookup yields CDR1 SGHTA and CDR2 FQGTGA. The CDR3 spans 14 residues. CDR3 in amino acids: CASSLGYGRETQYF. DNA for the CDR3: TGTGCCAGCAGCTTGGGGTATGGGAGGGAGACCCAGTACTTC.

The chain links TRBV4-3 to TRBJ2-1; 11 bases are a match to TRBD2. CDR1 and CDR2 from the germline V gene are LGHNA and YSLEER. The CDR3 runs 15 residues. V lost 6 bases, J lost 1 base, and 2 bases stayed unmatched. CDR3 amino acids: CASSRTSGSYNEQFF. The CDR3 nucleotides read TGCGCCAGCAGTCGGACTAGCGGGTCCTACAATGAGCAGTTCTTC.

V and J are TRBV29-1 and TRBJ2-7; D possibly corresponds to TRBD1 (5 bases). The germline V gene has CDR1 SQVTM and CDR2 ANQGSEA. Trimming removed 0 bases at V and 4 bases at J, with 10 bases between. The CDR3 has 13 amino acids. This chain's CDR3 is CSVEEDTQYEQYF. In nucleotides, the CDR3 is TGCAGCGTTGAAGAGGACACTCAATACGAGCAGTACTTC.

V and J are TRBV18 and TRBJ2-5; TRBD2 aligns across 8 bases. CDR3 length: 13 amino acids. With 6 bases clipped from V and 3 bases from J, the junction kept 3 bases outside the gene matches. Germline CDR1 reads KGHSH; CDR2 reads LQKENI. The CDR3 spells CASSMGLEETQYF. The DNA for the CDR3 is TGTGCCAGCTCCATGGGACTAGAAGAGACCCAGTACTTC.

This clone was detected a few times. The chain employs TRBV18 and TRBJ1-1; 7 bases fit TRBD1. The junction had 1 base not matched to a gene; V was cut back by 3 bases and J by 0 bases. CDR3 length: 14 residues. Germline loops: CDR1 KGHSH, CDR2 LQKENI. In DNA form, the CDR3 reads TGTGCCAGCTCACCCGACAGGGTGAACACTGAAGCTTTCTTT. This translates into CASSPDRVNTEAFF.

The CDR3 coding sequence is TGCGCCAGCAGCGTTGGGACTGTGGGTACCTACGAGCAGTACTTC. It translates to CASSVGTVGTYEQYF. V and J are TRBV5-1 and TRBJ2-7; D is perhaps TRBD2 (6 bases). The CDR3 runs to 15 residues. V lost 4 bases, J lost 2 bases, and 16 bases lay in between. Germline-derived CDR1 and CDR2 are SGHRS and YFSETQ.

V and J are TRBV4-1 and TRBJ2-2; 14 nucleotides line up with TRBD2. The ends lost 4 bases at V and 6 bases at J; junction bases unmatched: 10. This CDR3 comprises 18 residues. Germline V gene lookup returns CDR1 MGHRA and CDR2 YSYEKL. CDR3 coding DNA: TGCGCCAGCAGCCTAGACAGGGGACTAGCGGGGGAGGCCGGGGAGCTGTTTTTT. Translated: CASSLDRGLAGEAGELFF.

The chain carries TRBV11-1 and TRBJ1-2; 7 nucleotides agree with TRBD1. The J segment lost 6 bases and the V segment lost 5 bases, leaving 6 bases of the junction unmatched. Germline CDR1 reads SGHAT; CDR2 reads FQDESV (reference sequence). This CDR3 spans 13 amino acids. This CDR3 reads CASSQDRAHGYTF. The CDR3 region has the DNA TGTGCCAGCAGCCAAGACAGGGCCCATGGCTACACCTTC.

J is TRBJ2-7 and V is TRBV5-4; D gene uncertain. Germline CDR1 and CDR2: SGHNT and YYREEE (reference sequence). Trimming pared 3 bases from V and 3 bases from J, leaving 4 bases between. The CDR3 runs 11 residues. Written as DNA, the CDR3 is TGTGCCAGCAGCTACAACTACGAGCAGTACTTC. Amino acid sequence: CASSYNYEQYF.

The chain couples TRBV10-2 to TRBJ1-3; TRBD1 might be the D (6 bases). Germline V CDR1 and CDR2: WSHSY, SAAADI. Trimming pared 5 bases from V and 1 base from J, leaving 12 bases between. The CDR3 consists of 15 residues. This CDR3 reads CASSPQGTSGNTIYF. The CDR3 DNA reads TGCGCCAGCAGTCCCCAGGGGACATCTGGAAACACCATATATTTT.

This clone has just one count. This chain links TRBV7-2 with TRBJ1-4, with 10 bases that match TRBD1. Per germline, CDR1 SGHTA and CDR2 FQGNSA. V lost 4 bases, J lost 7 bases, and 6 bases stayed unmatched. CDR3 length: 15 amino acids. Here the CDR3 DNA reads TGTGCCAGCAGCTCGTCCGGGACAGGGGTTGAAAAACTGTTTTTT. Amino acids: CASSSSGTGVEKLFF.

The genes are TRBV7-7 and TRBJ2-3; D might be TRBD2 (7 bases). CDR3 length: 17 residues. V was cut by 2 bases and J by 2 bases, with 17 bases left in between. The V gene's germline CDR1 is SSHAT and CDR2 FNYEAQ (reference sequence). CDR3 residues: CASSLSTRGGDTDTQYF. DNA for the CDR3: TGTGCCAGCAGCTTATCTACTAGGGGGGGAGACACAGATACGCAGTATTTT. The full variable domain, with the rest looked up from reference TRBV7-7 and TRBJ2-3, is GAGVSQSPRYKVTKRGQDVTLRCDPISSHATLYWYQQALGQGPEFLTYFNYEAQPDKSGLPSDRFSAERPEGSISTLTIQRTEQRDSAMYRCASSLSTRGGDTDTQYFGPGTRLTVL.

This clone showed up just a few times. The rearrangement uses TRBV5-1 and TRBJ2-1, with a weak D call TRBD2 (6 bases). CDR1 is SGHRS and CDR2 is YFSETQ in the germline V gene. CDR3 length: 16 amino acids. V lost 3 bases to trimming and J lost 4 bases, with 17 bases between them. CDR3 DNA: TGCGCCAGCAGCTCGGCCCCGGGACTGGGATACAATGAGCAGTTCTTC. This sequence encodes CASSSAPGLGYNEQFF.

The chain joins TRBV18 to TRBJ2-1; weak D call: TRBD1 (9 bases). V shed 5 bases and J shed 4 bases, with 18 bases lying between them. The germline CDR1 and CDR2 sequences are KGHSH and LQKENI. The CDR3 spans 16 residues. The CDR3 nucleotides are TGTGCCAGCTCAAAGTTAGCGGGACAGGGATACAATGAGCAGTTCTTC. Encoded protein: CASSKLAGQGYNEQFF.

V gene TRBV7-2 combines with J gene TRBJ1-6; maybe TRBD1 (5 bases). Trimming shortened V by 6 bases and J by 10 bases, and 19 bases separated the two germline ends. The CDR3 length is 15 residues. Germline values: CDR1 SGHTA, CDR2 FQGNSA. In DNA form, the CDR3 reads TGTGCCAGCAGTCGAGGACAACTGGCTCGCTCACCCCTCCACTTT. The encoded protein is CASSRGQLARSPLHF.

The chain uses TRBV7-8 and TRBJ2-7; D might be TRBD1 (5 bases). The CDR3 sequence is 15 residues long. CDR1 and CDR2 (germline): SGHVS, FQNEAQ. Trimming shortened V by 2 bases and J by 0 bases, and 11 bases separated the two germline ends. The CDR3 loop is CASSLFSGNSYEQYF. CDR3 nucleotide sequence: TGTGCCAGCAGCTTATTTTCAGGGAACTCCTACGAGCAGTACTTC.

This sequence joins TRBV5-5 and TRBJ1-1; TRBD1 agrees at 8 bases. Germline trimming cut 5 bases from V and 1 base from J; bases unmatched to any gene: 7. CDR3 size: 15 residues. In germline, CDR1 is SGHKS, CDR2 YYEKEE (reference sequence). As DNA, the CDR3 is TGTGCCAGCAGGGGACAGGCGGGGACGAACACTGAAGCTTTCTTT. Amino acid sequence: CASRGQAGTNTEAFF.

The gene calls are TRBV25-1 and TRBJ1-1; weak D call: TRBD1 (5 bases). The CDR3 contains 14 residues. Trimming left V 6 bases short and J 4 bases short, with 15 bases between. Germline CDR1 MGHDK, CDR2 SYGVNS. CDR3 DNA sequence: TGTGCCAGCAGCGGTAAGGGGTCGGCCACTGAAGCTTTCTTT. Protein product: CASSGKGSATEAFF. Looking up the rest from reference TRBV25-1 and TRBJ1-1 gives the full variable domain: EADIYQTPRYLVIGTGKKITLECSQTMGHDKMYWYQQDPGMELHLIHYSYGVNSTEKGDLSSESTVSRIRTEHFPLTLESARPSHTSQYLCASSGKGSATEAFFGQGTRLTVV.

V gene TRBV11-2 combines with J gene TRBJ2-7, with D hard to call. The CDR3 is 13 amino acids. Trimming took off 5 bases at V and 6 bases at J, with 14 bases between the two ends. Germline CDR1 and CDR2: SGHAT and FQNNGV. CDR3 sequence (DNA): TGTGCCAGCAGCCTACCCTTCGTTTGCGAGCAGTACTTC. This sequence encodes CASSLPFVCEQYF.